The sequence of this TCR beta chain was determined in a study of shared clonotypes between healthy human individuals. As for this clone: It is likely a read error: a sequence one base away is far more abundant.

The method was immunoSEQ multiplex PCR; TCRdb's version includes in-frame clones alone and lacks a portion of them. The table records 450,000 or so clones, over 60% of them present only once. There are 13 residues in the CDR3. The V gene lost 10 bases and the J gene lost 7 bases, with 19 bases spanning the gap. Germline V lookup: CDR1 ENHRY, CDR2 SYGVKD. The chain links TRBV10-3 to TRBJ1-2, with a tentative D call TRBD1 (6 bases). Sequencing was performed on PBMCs. The origin of this receptor is a woman aged 40-49 years in good health. Some clones in this sample may be carry-over from other donors' samples. This CDR3 is CATDELGQSGYTF. In DNA form, the CDR3 reads TGTGCCACCGACGAACTTGGACAGAGTGGCTACACCTTC.